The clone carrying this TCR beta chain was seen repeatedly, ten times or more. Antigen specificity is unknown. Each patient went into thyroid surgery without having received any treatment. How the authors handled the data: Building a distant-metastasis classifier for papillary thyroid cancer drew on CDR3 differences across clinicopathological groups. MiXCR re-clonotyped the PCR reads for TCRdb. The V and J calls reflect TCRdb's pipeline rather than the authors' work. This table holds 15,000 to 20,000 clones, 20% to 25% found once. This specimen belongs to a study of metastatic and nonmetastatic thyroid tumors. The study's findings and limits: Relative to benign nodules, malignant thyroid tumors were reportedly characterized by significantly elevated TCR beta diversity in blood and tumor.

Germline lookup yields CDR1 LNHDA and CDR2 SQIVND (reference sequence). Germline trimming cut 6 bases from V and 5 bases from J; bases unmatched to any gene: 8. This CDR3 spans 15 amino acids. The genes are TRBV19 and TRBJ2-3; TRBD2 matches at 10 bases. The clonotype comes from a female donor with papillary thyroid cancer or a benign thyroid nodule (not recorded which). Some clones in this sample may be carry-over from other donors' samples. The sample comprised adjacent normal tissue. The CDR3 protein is CASRPLAGVVDTQYF. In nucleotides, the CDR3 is TGTGCCAGTAGGCCCCTAGCGGGAGTAGTAGATACGCAGTATTTT.